The 8 T cell receptor beta chains in this list originate from one sample, sequenced in a study of monozygotic twins with inflammatory bowel disease. TCRdb re-called the 5' RACE reads and catalogs CDR3 proteins one per entry, DNA excluded. The sample includes fewer than 400,000 distinct CDR3 sequences. Sequencing was carried out using blood. The receptor set was obtained from a human donor with ulcerative colitis or Crohn's disease, or a healthy co-twin of an affected twin (not recorded which).

V gene TRBV4-3 combines with J gene TRBJ2-2; absent DNA, TCRdb's TRBD2 call cannot be checked. There are 19 residues in the CDR3. In germline, CDR1 is LGHNA, CDR2 YSLEER. CDR3 loop: CASSQDLGRVALLTGELFF.

The chain is built from TRBV20-1 and TRBJ2-7. Germline V CDR1 and CDR2: DFQATT, SNEGSKA (reference sequence). The CDR3 contains 13 residues. CDR3 residues: CSASHRSSYEQYF.

This chain uses TRBV20-1 with TRBJ1-6. The germline gives CDR1 DFQATT, CDR2 SNEGSKA (reference sequence). This CDR3 has 13 residues. The chain's CDR3 is CSARPAYNSPLHF.

The rearrangement joins TRBV3-1 to TRBJ2-1. The CDR3 spans 13 residues. Germline values: CDR1 LGHDT, CDR2 YNNKEL (reference sequence). CDR3 in amino acids: CASSQGVINEQFF.

The chain employs TRBV9 and TRBJ2-3; TCRdb's D call of TRBD2 is untestable without DNA. The germline V gene has CDR1 SGDLS and CDR2 YYNGEE. The CDR3 has 14 residues. CDR3: CASSVDGRADTQYF.

This chain joins TRBV20-1 and TRBJ2-7; lacking DNA, the TRBD1 call made by TCRdb goes unchecked. Germline CDR1 is DFQATT and CDR2 is SNEGSKA (reference sequence). The CDR3 extends over 13 amino acids. CDR3 in amino acids: CSARDEPRDTLYF.

The chain joins TRBV7-9 to TRBJ2-1. Germline CDR1 SEHNR, CDR2 FQNEAQ (reference sequence). The CDR3 is 12 residues long. The CDR3 protein is CASSLEPHEQFF.

V and J are TRBV18 and TRBJ1-5. This CDR3 region has 15 residues. The germline CDR1 and CDR2 sequences are KGHSH and LQKENI. CDR3 sequence reads: CASSLGSNSNQPQHF.